The clone carrying this T cell receptor (beta chain) occurred a few times. This entry comes from a study of blood T cells in healthy people across ages. The second PCR ran roughly 7 to 11 cycles with a sample-barcoded 5' primer and J-beta primers. TCRdb re-called the 5' RACE reads through MiXCR, storing one row per CDR3 protein. The repertoire holds hundreds of thousands of distinct CDR3 sequences, with roughly 58% as singletons. The CDR3 has 12 amino acids. Unmatched junction bases numbered 7, after V lost 9 bases and J lost 10 bases. CDR1 LNHNV and CDR2 YYDKDF come from the germline V gene (reference sequence). Total RNA was extracted at no less than 6 micrograms per sample.

The clonotype was recovered from a man in his sixties in good health. This chain connects TRBV15 to TRBJ2-1; TRBD2 aligns across 9 bases. Sequencing input: blood. The chain's CDR3 is CATQRGAGEQFF. In nucleotides, the CDR3 is TGTGCCACTCAGCGGGGGGCCGGGGAGCAGTTCTTC.